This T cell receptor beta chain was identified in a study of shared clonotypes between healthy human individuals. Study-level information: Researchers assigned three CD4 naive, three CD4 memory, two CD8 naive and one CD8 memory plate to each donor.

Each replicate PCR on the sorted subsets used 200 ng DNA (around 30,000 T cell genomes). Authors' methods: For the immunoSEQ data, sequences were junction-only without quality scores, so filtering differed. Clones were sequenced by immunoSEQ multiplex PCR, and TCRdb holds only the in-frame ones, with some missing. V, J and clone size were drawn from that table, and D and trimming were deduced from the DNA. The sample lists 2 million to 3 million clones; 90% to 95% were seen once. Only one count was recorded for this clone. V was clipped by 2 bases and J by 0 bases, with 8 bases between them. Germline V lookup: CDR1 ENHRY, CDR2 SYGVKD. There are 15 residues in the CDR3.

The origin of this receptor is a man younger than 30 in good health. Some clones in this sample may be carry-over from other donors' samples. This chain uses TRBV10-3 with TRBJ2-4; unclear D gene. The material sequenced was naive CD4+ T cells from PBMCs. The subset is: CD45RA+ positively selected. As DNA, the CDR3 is TGTGCCATCAGTGAGAACGGTATAGCCAAAAACATTCAGTACTTC. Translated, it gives CAISENGIAKNIQYF.